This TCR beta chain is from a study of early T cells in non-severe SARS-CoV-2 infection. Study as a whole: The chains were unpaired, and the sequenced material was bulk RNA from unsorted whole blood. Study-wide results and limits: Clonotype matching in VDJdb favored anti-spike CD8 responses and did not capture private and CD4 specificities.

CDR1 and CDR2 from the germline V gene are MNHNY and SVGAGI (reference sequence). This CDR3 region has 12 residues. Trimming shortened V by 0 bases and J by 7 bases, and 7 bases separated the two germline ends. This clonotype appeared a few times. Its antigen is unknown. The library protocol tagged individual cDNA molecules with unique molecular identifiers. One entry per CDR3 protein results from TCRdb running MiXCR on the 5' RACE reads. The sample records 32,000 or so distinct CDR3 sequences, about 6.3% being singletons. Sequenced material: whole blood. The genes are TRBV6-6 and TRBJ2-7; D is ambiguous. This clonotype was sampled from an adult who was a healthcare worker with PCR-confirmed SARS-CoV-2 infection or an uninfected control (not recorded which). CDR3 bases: TGTGCCAGCAGTTACTCGAACAAGGAGCAGTACTTC. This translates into CASSYSNKEQYF.